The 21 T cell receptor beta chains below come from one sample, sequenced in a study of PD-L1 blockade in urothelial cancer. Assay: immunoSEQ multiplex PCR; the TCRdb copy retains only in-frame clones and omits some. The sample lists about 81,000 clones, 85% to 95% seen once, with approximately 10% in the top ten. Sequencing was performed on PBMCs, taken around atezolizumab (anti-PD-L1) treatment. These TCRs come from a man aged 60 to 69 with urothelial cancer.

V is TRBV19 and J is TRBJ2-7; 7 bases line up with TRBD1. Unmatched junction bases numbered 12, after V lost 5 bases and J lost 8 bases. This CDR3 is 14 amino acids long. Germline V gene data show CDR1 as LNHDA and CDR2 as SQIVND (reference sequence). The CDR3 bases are TGTGCCAGTAGTTCAATGACAGGGAATTCCCAGCAGTACTTC. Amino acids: CASSSMTGNSQQYF.

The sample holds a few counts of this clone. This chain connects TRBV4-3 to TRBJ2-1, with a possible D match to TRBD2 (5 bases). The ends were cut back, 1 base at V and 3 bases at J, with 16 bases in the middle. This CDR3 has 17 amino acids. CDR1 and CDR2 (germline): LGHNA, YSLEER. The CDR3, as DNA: TGCGCCAGCAGCCAAGCCCTGCGGGCCAACCTCTACAATGAGCAGTTCTTC. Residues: CASSQALRANLYNEQFF.

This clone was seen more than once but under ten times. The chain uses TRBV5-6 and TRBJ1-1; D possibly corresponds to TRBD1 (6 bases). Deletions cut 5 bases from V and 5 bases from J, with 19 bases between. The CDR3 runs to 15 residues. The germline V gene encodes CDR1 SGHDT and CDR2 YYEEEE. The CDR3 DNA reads TGTGCCAGCAGACGATCGGGGGGGGCACTTACTGAAGCTTTCTTT. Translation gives CASRRSGGALTEAFF.

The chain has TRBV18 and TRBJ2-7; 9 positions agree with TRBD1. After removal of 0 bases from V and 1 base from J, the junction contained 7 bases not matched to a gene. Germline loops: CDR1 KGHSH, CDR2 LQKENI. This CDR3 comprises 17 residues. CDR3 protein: CASSPPGAGTGSYEQYF. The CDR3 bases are TGTGCCAGCTCACCACCGGGGGCCGGGACAGGGTCCTACGAGCAGTACTTC.

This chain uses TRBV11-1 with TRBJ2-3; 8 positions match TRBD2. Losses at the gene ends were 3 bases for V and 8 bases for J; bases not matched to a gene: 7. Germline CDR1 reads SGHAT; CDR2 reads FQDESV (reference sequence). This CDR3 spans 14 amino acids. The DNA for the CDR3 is TGTGCCAGCAGCTTGGCGGGGGGTGCGGGTACGCAGTATTTT. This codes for CASSLAGGAGTQYF. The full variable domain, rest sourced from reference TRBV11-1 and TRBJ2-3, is EAEVAQSPRYKITEKSQAVAFWCDPISGHATLYWYRQILGQGPELLVQFQDESVVDDSQLPKDRFSAERLKGVDSTLKIQPAELGDSAMYLCASSLAGGAGTQYFGPGTRLTVL.

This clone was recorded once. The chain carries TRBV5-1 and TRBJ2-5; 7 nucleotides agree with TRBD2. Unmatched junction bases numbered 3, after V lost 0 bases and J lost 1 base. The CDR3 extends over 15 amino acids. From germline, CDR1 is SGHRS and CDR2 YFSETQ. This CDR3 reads CASSLGSSGQETQYF. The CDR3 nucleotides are TGCGCCAGCAGCTTGGGGTCTAGCGGCCAAGAGACCCAGTACTTC.

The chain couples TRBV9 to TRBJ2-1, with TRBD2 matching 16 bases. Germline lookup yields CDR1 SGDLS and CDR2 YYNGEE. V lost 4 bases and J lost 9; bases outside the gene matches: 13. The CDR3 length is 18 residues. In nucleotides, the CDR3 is TGTGCCAGCAGCCCTCGTCCCGGGACTAGCGGGGGGGCCAGTGAGCAGTTCTTC. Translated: CASSPRPGTSGGASEQFF. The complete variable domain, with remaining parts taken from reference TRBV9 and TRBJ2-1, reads DSGVTQTPKHLITATGQRVTLRCSPRSGDLSVYWYQQSLDQGLQFLIQYYNGEERAKGNILERFSAQQFPDLHSELNLSSLELGDSALYFCASSPRPGTSGGASEQFFGPGTRLTVL.

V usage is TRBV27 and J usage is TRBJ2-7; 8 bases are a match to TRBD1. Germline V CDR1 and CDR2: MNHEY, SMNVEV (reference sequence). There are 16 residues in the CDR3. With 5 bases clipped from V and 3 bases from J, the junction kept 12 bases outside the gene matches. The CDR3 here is CASSKEQGVLDYEQYF. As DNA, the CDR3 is TGTGCCAGCAGTAAAGAACAGGGGGTTTTGGACTACGAGCAGTACTTC.

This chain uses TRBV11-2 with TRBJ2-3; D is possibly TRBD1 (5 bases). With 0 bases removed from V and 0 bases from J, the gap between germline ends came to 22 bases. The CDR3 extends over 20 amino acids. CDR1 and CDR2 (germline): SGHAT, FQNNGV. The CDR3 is CASSLDGFGHPYSSTDTQYF. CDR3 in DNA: TGTGCCAGCAGCTTAGATGGGTTCGGACACCCATATTCTAGCACAGATACGCAGTATTTT.

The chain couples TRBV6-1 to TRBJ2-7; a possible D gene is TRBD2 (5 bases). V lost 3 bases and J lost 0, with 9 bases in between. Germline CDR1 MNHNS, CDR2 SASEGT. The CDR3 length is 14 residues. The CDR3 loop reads CASSDYGSSYEQYF. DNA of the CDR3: TGTGCCAGCAGTGATTATGGGAGCTCCTACGAGCAGTACTTC.

The CDR3 sequence: CSVSKGEETQYF. The DNA for the CDR3 is TGCAGCGTTTCTAAAGGGGAAGAGACCCAGTACTTC. The V call is TRBV29-1, the J call TRBJ2-5; TRBD1 might be the D (5 bases). The CDR3 totals 12 residues. The V gene's germline CDR1 is SQVTM and CDR2 ANQGSEA. Trimming cost V 5 bases and J 3 bases, with 10 bases left between them.

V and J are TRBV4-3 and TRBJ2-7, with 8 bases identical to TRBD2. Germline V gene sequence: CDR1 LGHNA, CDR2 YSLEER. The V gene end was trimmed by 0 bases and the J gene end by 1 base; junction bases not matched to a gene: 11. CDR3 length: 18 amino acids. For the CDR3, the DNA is TGCGCCAGCAGCCAAGAACCTGGTCGTGCGGGGGGATCCTACGAGCAGTACTTC. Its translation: CASSQEPGRAGGSYEQYF.

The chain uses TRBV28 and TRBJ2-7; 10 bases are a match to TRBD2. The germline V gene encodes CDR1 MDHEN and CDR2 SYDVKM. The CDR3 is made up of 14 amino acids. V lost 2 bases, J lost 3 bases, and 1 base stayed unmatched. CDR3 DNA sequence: TGTGCCAGCAGTTTAGGACTAGCGGTCTACGAGCAGTACTTC. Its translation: CASSLGLAVYEQYF.

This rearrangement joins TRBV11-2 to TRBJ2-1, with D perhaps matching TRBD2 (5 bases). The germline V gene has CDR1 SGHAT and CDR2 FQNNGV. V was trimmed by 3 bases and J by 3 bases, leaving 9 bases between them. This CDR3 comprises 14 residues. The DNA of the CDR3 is TGTGCCAGCAGCTTCGAGCGGAGCTACAATGAGCAGTTCTTC. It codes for CASSFERSYNEQFF.

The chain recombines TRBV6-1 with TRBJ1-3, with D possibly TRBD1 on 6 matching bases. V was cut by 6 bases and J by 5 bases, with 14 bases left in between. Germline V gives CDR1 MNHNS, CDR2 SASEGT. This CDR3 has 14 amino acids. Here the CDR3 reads CASSATGPRNTIYF. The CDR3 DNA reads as TGTGCCAGCAGCGCTACAGGGCCCAGAAACACCATATATTTT.

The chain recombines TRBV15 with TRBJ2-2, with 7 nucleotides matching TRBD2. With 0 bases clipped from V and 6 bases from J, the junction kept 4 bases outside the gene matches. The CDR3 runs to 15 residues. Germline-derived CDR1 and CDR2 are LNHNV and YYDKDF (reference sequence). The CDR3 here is CATSRDRSGAGELFF. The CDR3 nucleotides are TGTGCCACCAGCAGAGATAGGAGCGGGGCCGGGGAGCTGTTTTTT.

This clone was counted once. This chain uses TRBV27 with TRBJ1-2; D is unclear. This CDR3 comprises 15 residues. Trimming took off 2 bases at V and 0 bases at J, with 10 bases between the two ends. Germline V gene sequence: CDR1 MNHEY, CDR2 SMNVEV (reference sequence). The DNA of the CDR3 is TGTGCCAGCAGTTTAGAGGGTAGTGCTAACTATGGCTACACCTTC. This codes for CASSLEGSANYGYTF.

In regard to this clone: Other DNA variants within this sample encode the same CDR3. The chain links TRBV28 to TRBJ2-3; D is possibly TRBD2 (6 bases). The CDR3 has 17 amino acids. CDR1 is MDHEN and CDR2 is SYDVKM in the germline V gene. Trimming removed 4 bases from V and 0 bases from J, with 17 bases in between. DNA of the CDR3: TGTGCCAGCAGTTCCCCCTCCGGAGGGACTAGCACAGATACGCAGTATTTT. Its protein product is CASSSPSGGTSTDTQYF.

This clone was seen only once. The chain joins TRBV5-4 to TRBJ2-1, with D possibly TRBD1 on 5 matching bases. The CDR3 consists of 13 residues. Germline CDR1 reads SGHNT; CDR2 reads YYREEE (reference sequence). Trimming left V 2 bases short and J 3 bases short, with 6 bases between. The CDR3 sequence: CASSLDSYNEQFF. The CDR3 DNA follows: TGTGCCAGCAGCTTAGACAGCTACAATGAGCAGTTCTTC. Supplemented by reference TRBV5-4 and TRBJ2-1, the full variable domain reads ETGVTQSPTHLIKTRGQQVTLRCSSQSGHNTVSWYQQALGQGPQFIFQYYREEENGRGNFPPRFSGLQFPNYSSELNVNALELDDSALYLCASSLDSYNEQFFGPGTRLTVL.

CDR3 sequence reads: CASSLGAQETQYF. DNA for the CDR3: TGCGCCAGCAGCTTGGGAGCCCAAGAGACCCAGTACTTC. V and J are TRBV5-1 and TRBJ2-5, with D hard to call. V lost 0 bases and J 1 base, leaving 4 bases between the germline ends. The germline CDR1 and CDR2 sequences are SGHRS and YFSETQ. The CDR3 length is 13 residues.

CDR3 region: CATLWTGTYEQYF. CDR3 nucleotides: TGTGCCACCCTTTGGACAGGTACCTACGAGCAGTACTTC. This chain joins TRBV6-6 and TRBJ2-7; TRBD1 matches 7 bases. The V and J ends lost 10 bases and 2 bases, in that order; junction bases with no gene match: 8. Germline CDR1 is MNHNY and CDR2 is SVGAGI (reference sequence). This CDR3 contains 13 residues.